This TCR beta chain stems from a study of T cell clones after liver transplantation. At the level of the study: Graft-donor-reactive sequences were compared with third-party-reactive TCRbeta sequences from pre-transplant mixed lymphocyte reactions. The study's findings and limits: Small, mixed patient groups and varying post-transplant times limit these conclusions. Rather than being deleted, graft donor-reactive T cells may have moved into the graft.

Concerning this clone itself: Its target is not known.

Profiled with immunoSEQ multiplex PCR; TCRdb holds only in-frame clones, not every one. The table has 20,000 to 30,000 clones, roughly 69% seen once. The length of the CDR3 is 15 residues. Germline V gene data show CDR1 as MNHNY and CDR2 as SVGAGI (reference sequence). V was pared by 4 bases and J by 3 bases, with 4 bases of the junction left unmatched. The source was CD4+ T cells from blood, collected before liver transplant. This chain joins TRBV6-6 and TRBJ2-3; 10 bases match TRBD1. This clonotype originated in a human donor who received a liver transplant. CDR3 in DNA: TGTGCCAGCAGTTTCGGACAGGGGGAAACAGATACGCAGTATTTT. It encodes CASSFGQGETDTQYF.